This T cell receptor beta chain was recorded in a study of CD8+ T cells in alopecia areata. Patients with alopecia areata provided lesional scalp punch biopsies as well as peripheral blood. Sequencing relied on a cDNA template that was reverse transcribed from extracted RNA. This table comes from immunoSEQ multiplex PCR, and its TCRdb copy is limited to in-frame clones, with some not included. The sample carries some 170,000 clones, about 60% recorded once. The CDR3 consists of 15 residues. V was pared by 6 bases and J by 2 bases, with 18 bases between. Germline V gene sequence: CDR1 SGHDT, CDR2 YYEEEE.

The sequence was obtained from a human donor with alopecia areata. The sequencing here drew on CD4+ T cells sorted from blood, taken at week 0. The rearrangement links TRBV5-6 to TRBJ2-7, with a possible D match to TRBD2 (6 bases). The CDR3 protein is CASTLAGRGPYEQYF. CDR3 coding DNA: TGTGCCAGCACCCTTGCTGGGCGGGGACCCTACGAGCAGTACTTC.